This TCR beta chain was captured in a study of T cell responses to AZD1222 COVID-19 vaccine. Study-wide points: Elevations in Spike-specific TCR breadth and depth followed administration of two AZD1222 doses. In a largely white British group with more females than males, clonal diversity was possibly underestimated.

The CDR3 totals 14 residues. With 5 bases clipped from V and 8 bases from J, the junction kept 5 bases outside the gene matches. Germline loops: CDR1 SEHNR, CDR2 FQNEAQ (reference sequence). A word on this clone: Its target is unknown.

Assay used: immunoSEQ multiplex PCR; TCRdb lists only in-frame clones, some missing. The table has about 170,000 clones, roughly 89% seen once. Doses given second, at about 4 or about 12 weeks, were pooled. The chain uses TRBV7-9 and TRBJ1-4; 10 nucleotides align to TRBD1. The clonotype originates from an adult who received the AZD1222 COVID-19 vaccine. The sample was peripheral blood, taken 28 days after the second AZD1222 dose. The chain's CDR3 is CASSVGQGDEKLFF. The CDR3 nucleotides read TGTGCCAGCAGCGTAGGACAGGGGGACGAAAAACTGTTTTTT.